This TCR beta chain was observed in a study of early stage breast cancer tumors. The wider study: Among around twelve ER+/PR+/HER2- tumors, eight were ductal, four lobular. Study-wide results and limits: Tumors had about 2.3-fold higher T cell density than normal breast.

In germline, CDR1 is WSHSY, CDR2 SAAADI. V lost 4 bases and J 4 bases, leaving 10 bases between the germline ends. The CDR3 runs 13 residues. The method was immunoSEQ multiplex PCR; TCRdb's version includes in-frame clones alone and lacks a portion of them. This sample has approximately 6,100 clones, with around 84% found just once. A word on this clone: Its antigen remains unidentified.

The sequenced sample was normal breast tissue next to the tumor. The sequence came from a person in their 70s with breast cancer. This chain links TRBV10-2 with TRBJ2-5, with D possibly TRBD1 on 5 matching bases. The CDR3 protein is CASSGQGGETQYF. In DNA, the CDR3 is TGCGCCAGCAGTGGGCAGGGTGGAGAGACCCAGTACTTC.